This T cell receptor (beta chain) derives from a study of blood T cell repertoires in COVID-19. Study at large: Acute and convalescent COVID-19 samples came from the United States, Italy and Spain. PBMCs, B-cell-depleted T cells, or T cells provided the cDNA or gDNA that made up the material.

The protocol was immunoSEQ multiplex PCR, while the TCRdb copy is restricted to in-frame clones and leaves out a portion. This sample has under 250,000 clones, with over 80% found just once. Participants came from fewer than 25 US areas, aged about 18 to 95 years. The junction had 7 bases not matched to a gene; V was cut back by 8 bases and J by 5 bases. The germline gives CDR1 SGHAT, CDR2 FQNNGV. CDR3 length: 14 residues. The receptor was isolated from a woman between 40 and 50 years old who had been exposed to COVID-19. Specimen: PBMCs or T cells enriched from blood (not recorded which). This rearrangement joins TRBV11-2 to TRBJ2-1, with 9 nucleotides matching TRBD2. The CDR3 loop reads CASGLAGTHNEQFF. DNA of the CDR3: TGTGCCAGCGGGCTAGCGGGGACCCACAATGAGCAGTTCTTC.